The entry below gives a single T cell receptor (beta chain) sequence along with its context. This specimen comes from a study of shared clonotypes between healthy human individuals. Positively selected for CCR7, the CD45RO-negative cells used as naive CD8 cells excluded terminally differentiated effector memory CD45RA+ cells. This table comes from immunoSEQ multiplex PCR, and its TCRdb copy is limited to in-frame clones, with some not included. The repertoire holds roughly 590,000 clones, with roughly 96% as singletons. The sequenced material came from naive CD8+ T cells sorted from blood. The clonotype originates from a woman aged 25 to 45 in good health.

The CDR3 DNA sequence: TGTGCCTGGAGTTCCAGGTACTATGGCTACACCTTC. This sequence encodes CAWSSRYYGYTF. The V and J genes are TRBV30 and TRBJ1-2, with D unclear. Trimming stripped 2 bases from V and 3 bases from J, with 7 bases between. Germline V gene data show CDR1 as GTSNPN and CDR2 as SVGIG (reference sequence). This CDR3 has 12 residues.